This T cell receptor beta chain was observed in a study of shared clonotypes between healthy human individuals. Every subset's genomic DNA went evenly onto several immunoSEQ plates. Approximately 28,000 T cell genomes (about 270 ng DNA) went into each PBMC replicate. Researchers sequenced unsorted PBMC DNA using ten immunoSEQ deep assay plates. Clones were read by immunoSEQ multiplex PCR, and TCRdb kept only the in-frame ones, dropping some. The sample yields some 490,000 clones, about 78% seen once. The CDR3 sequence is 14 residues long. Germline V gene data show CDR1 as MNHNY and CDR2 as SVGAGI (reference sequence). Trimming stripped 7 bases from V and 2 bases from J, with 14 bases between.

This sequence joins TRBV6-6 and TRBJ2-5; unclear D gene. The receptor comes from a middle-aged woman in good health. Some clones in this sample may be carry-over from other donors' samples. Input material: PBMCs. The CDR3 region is CASIPQAQQETQYF. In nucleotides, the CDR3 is TGTGCCAGCATCCCCCAAGCCCAGCAAGAGACCCAGTACTTC.